This passage covers 15 T cell receptor beta chains from one sample sequenced in a study of shared clonotypes between healthy human individuals. Data came from immunoSEQ multiplex PCR; TCRdb stores just in-frame clones and leaves some out. This table holds 2 million to 2.5 million clones, 95% found once. Sequencing was done on a sample of naive CD4+ T cells sorted from blood. As to subset: CD45RA+ positively selected. The source is a man between 18 and 29 years old in good health.

The V gene is TRBV30, the J gene TRBJ1-4; a weak D match, TRBD1 (6 bases). Trimming took 5 bases from V and 7 from J, leaving 17 bases between them. The CDR3 sequence is 14 residues long. The germline gives CDR1 GTSNPN, CDR2 SVGIG (reference sequence). CDR3 residues: CAWATGVHSEKLFF. The CDR3 coding sequence is TGTGCCTGGGCGACAGGAGTTCATAGTGAAAAACTGTTTTTT.

The chain links TRBV9 to TRBJ2-5, with 9 bases matching TRBD1. CDR1 and CDR2 from the germline V gene are SGDLS and YYNGEE. This CDR3 has 18 residues. V was pared by 4 bases and J by 4 bases, with 17 bases of the junction left unmatched. The CDR3 coding sequence is TGTGCCAGCAGCTCGCACGACATGTTACAGGGGGCAGGAGAGACCCAGTACTTC. Its protein is CASSSHDMLQGAGETQYF.

In DNA, the CDR3 is TGTGCCAGCACCGAAATAGGACGGGCGGGGCAGTTCTTC. Amino acids: CASTEIGRAGQFF. V gene TRBV6-6 combines with J gene TRBJ2-1; D perhaps matches TRBD2 (5 bases). V was trimmed by 7 bases and J by 12 bases, leaving 19 bases between them. The CDR3 is 13 amino acids. Germline CDR1 is MNHNY and CDR2 is SVGAGI (reference sequence).

In nucleotides, the CDR3 is TGTGCCATCAGTGACGGGACATTCCAACGGGAGACCCAGTACTTC. It encodes CAISDGTFQRETQYF. The chain employs TRBV10-3 and TRBJ2-5; perhaps TRBD1 as D (6 bases). Germline lookup yields CDR1 ENHRY and CDR2 SYGVKD. The CDR3 covers 15 residues. The V and J ends lost 3 bases and 5 bases respectively, with 16 bases between them.

The gene calls are TRBV2 and TRBJ2-7, with 10 bases lining up with TRBD1. Trimming removed 7 bases from V and 1 base from J; junction bases left unmatched: 7. Germline loops: CDR1 SNHLY, CDR2 FYNNEI. The CDR3 sequence is 15 residues long. The CDR3 loop is CASKGGQGNSYEQYF. Here the CDR3 DNA reads TGTGCCAGCAAGGGGGGACAGGGGAATTCCTACGAGCAGTACTTC.

This clone has only one observation. The rearrangement links TRBV11-2 to TRBJ2-5; D might be TRBD2 (6 bases). Trimming took 1 base from V and 4 from J, leaving 16 bases between them. Looked up from germline, CDR1 is SGHAT and CDR2 is FQNNGV. The CDR3 runs to 16 residues. CDR3: CASSLVRRVVGETQYF. In DNA, the CDR3 is TGTGCCAGCAGCTTAGTGCGGAGGGTAGTGGGAGAGACCCAGTACTTC.

The J gene is TRBJ1-4, the V gene TRBV4-1, with D tentatively TRBD1 (5 bases). This CDR3 spans 16 amino acids. Germline CDR1 reads MGHRA; CDR2 reads YSYEKL. V was trimmed by 1 base and J by 7 bases, leaving 16 bases between them. Here the CDR3 DNA reads TGCGCCAGCAGCCAAGCTCGGGGGGGAGGAGGTGAAAAACTGTTTTTT. This sequence encodes CASSQARGGGGEKLFF.

V is TRBV2 and J is TRBJ1-5; possibly TRBD1 for D (6 bases). The CDR3 is made up of 13 amino acids. V gave up 7 bases and J gave up 4 bases, with 11 bases separating them. Looked up from germline, CDR1 is SNHLY and CDR2 is FYNNEI. CDR3 protein: CASIEGDNQPQHF. DNA of the CDR3: TGTGCCAGCATTGAGGGGGATAATCAGCCCCAGCATTTT.

The CDR3 loop is CAWSVWPGVEAFF. Written as DNA, the CDR3 is TGTGCCTGGAGCGTATGGCCGGGAGTCGAAGCTTTCTTT. The chain recombines TRBV30 with TRBJ1-1, with D hard to call. V shed 3 bases and J shed 8 bases, with 16 bases lying between them. The CDR3 is 13 amino acids. CDR1 and CDR2 (germline): GTSNPN, SVGIG (reference sequence).

This sequence joins TRBV2 and TRBJ1-3; 9 nucleotides agree with TRBD1. The germline V gene has CDR1 SNHLY and CDR2 FYNNEI. CDR3 length equals 20 residues. V dropped 6 bases and J dropped 2; count of bases not matched to a gene: 20. The DNA for the CDR3 is TGTGCCAGCAGGAGTGGGACAGGGAATAGAAGAGTGGGAACTGGAAACACCATATATTTT. Translation: CASRSGTGNRRVGTGNTIYF.

The chain is built from TRBV18 and TRBJ1-1, with D tentatively TRBD1 (6 bases). The germline CDR1 and CDR2 sequences are KGHSH and LQKENI. The CDR3 has 15 amino acids. V lost 2 bases and J 4 bases, leaving 14 bases between the germline ends. CDR3: CASSPEQGGSTEAFF. DNA of the CDR3: TGTGCCAGCTCACCAGAACAGGGTGGGAGCACTGAAGCTTTCTTT.

The chain has TRBV5-1 and TRBJ1-2, with TRBD1 matching over 9 bases. V trimming: 0 bases; J trimming: 6 bases; junction bases outside the gene matches: 9. The CDR3 contains 16 residues. Germline CDR1 is SGHRS and CDR2 is YFSETQ. CDR3 bases: TGCGCCAGCAGCTTGGCGACCCTGAACAGGGGGCATGGCTACACCTTC. Amino acid sequence: CASSLATLNRGHGYTF.

The table lists this clone with a count of one. This chain links TRBV6-1 with TRBJ2-7; D is unresolved. V was pared by 5 bases and J by 0 bases, with 11 bases between. Germline V gene data show CDR1 as MNHNS and CDR2 as SASEGT. The CDR3 contains 14 residues. In DNA form, the CDR3 reads TGTGCCAGCAGTAGAGACGGGTACTCCTACGAGCAGTACTTC. This gives the protein CASSRDGYSYEQYF.

The V call is TRBV10-3, the J call TRBJ2-5, with 14 nucleotides matching TRBD2. The CDR3 covers 20 residues. CDR1 ENHRY and CDR2 SYGVKD come from the germline V gene. V gave up 0 bases and J gave up 2 bases; unmatched junction bases: 11. In nucleotides, the CDR3 is TGTGCCATCAGTGAGTCTGGAGGACTAGCGGGGGGCCCGTGGCAAGAGACCCAGTACTTC. It yields the protein CAISESGGLAGGPWQETQYF.

The chain has TRBV7-9 and TRBJ1-2, with a weak D call TRBD1 (5 bases). The CDR3 runs to 13 residues. Between the trimmed V and J ends, which lost 4 bases and 4 bases, there was a span of 10 bases. CDR1 is SEHNR, CDR2 FQNEAQ, per germline (reference sequence). CDR3 nucleotide sequence: TGTGCCAGCAGCTCCGGGGGGTCCTATGGCTACACCTTC. It specifies CASSSGGSYGYTF.